This TCR beta chain originates from a study of response to subunit inactivated influenza vaccine. Regarding the study as a whole: Each seasonal flu vaccination may recruit only limited new T cells, authors suggested.

Each CDR3 protein gets one entry after TCRdb re-called the RT-PCR reads with MiXCR. Altogether 500,000 to 600,000 distinct CDR3 sequences are present, approximately 12% being singletons, with the ten largest covering about 9.4%. Regarding this clonotype: The antigen remains unidentified.

The sequence was collected from a man aged 50-59 years who received an inactivated influenza vaccine. Here the sequenced sample was PBMCs from blood, taken on the day of vaccination.

The CDR3, as DNA: TGCGCCAGCAGCCAAGGCAGAGGGGCTTACGAGCAGTACTTC. The encoded protein is CASSQGRGAYEQYF. The rearrangement joins TRBV4-3 to TRBJ2-7, with D perhaps matching TRBD1 or TRBD2 (5 bases each). Trimming took 1 base from V and 4 from J, leaving 11 bases between them. In germline, CDR1 is LGHNA, CDR2 YSLEER. The length of the CDR3 is 14 residues.